This TCR beta chain derives from a study of CD8+CD57+ T cells in acquired aplastic anemia. This CDR3 is built from 15 residues. The germline V gene has CDR1 SGHVS and CDR2 FQNEAQ. V lost 3 bases and J lost 6; bases outside the gene matches: 6. The template used for profiling TCR beta VDJ and CDR3 was genomic DNA. TCRdb re-derived calls from the reads in MiXCR, one entry per CDR3 protein. Among 130,000 or so distinct CDR3 sequences, almost 40% were seen once, and the ten largest hold roughly 2.7%. Sequencing was done on patients that had shown CD8+CD57+ cell expansion by flow cytometry. Patient blood was sampled before any therapy had been received. Many counts were recorded for this clonotype.

This rearrangement joins TRBV7-8 to TRBJ1-2; 11 nucleotides agree with TRBD1. The receptor was isolated from a human donor with aplastic anemia. Source material: sorted CD4+, CD8+, or CD8+CD57+ T cells (not recorded which) from PBMCs. CDR3 in DNA: TGTGCCAGCAGCTTCCAAGGACAGGGGGCGGATGGCTACACCTTC. This codes for CASSFQGQGADGYTF.